The 26 T cell receptor beta chains presented below share a single source sample, sequenced in a study of T cell responses to AZD1222 COVID-19 vaccine. Only in-frame clones appear in the TCRdb table, and some are missing; sequencing was by immunoSEQ multiplex PCR. Of around 65,000 clones detected, about 70% appear once; the ten largest clones hold over 12%. The sample here was peripheral blood, taken on day 0 of AZD1222 vaccination. The receptors here all came from an adult in good health.

J is TRBJ2-1 and V is TRBV10-3; TRBD2 matches 7 bases. V was pared by 2 bases and J by 6 bases, with 7 bases of the junction left unmatched. CDR3 length: 15 amino acids. Looked up from germline, CDR1 is ENHRY and CDR2 is SYGVKD. The CDR3 nucleotides are TGTGCCATCAGTGAGAGCGGCGGGGGACCCAATGAGCAGTTCTTC. Encoded protein: CAISESGGGPNEQFF.

The chain couples TRBV6-5 to TRBJ1-1; no reliable D call. Trimming shortened V by 4 bases and J by 0 bases, and 6 bases separated the two germline ends. Germline V CDR1 and CDR2: MNHEY, SVGAGI. This CDR3 has 13 amino acids. CDR3 residues: CASSFHMNTEAFF. The CDR3 DNA sequence: TGTGCCAGCAGTTTTCACATGAACACTGAAGCTTTCTTT.

V is TRBV6-5 and J is TRBJ1-1, with unresolved D. The V end was cut by 6 bases, the J end by 8 bases, with 10 bases between. The CDR3 has 11 residues. Germline CDR1 is MNHEY and CDR2 is SVGAGI. The CDR3 DNA reads as TGTGCCAGCAGGGTAACACGGGAAGCTTTCTTT. Its translation is CASRVTREAFF.

The V call is TRBV5-1, the J call TRBJ2-1; D gene uncertain. Trimming took off 1 base at V and 8 bases at J, with 19 bases between the two ends. Looked up from germline, CDR1 is SGHRS and CDR2 is YFSETQ. CDR3 length: 16 amino acids. The CDR3 reads CASSLHRPLDDDEQFF. CDR3 DNA sequence: TGCGCCAGCAGCTTGCATCGACCCCTAGACGACGATGAGCAGTTCTTC.

The chain joins TRBV5-1 to TRBJ2-3; 9 bases fit TRBD2. The CDR3 sequence is 13 residues long. Germline assignment: CDR1 SGHRS and CDR2 YFSETQ. V lost 4 bases, J lost 5 bases, and 2 bases stayed unmatched. The CDR3 reads CASSLSGGDTQYF. The CDR3, as DNA: TGCGCCAGCAGCCTTAGCGGGGGAGATACGCAGTATTTT.

V is TRBV5-5 and J is TRBJ2-3; D may be TRBD2 (6 bases). The V gene's germline CDR1 is SGHKS and CDR2 YYEKEE (reference sequence). The CDR3 spans 15 residues. V lost 0 bases and J 6 bases, leaving 14 bases between the germline ends. CDR3 sequence reads: CASSLAGTEGDTQYF. The CDR3 bases are TGTGCCAGCAGCTTGGCGGGGACTGAGGGGGATACGCAGTATTTT.

This clone was observed a few times. This sequence joins TRBV5-3 and TRBJ1-5; TRBD1 matches 8 bases. TRBV5-3 has ORF status, its function being uncertain. Trimming removed 5 bases from V and 6 bases from J; junction bases left unmatched: 13. The CDR3 extends over 16 amino acids. In nucleotides, the CDR3 is TGTGCCAGAAGACGCAGGGGGCGATGGGAAAGTCAGCCCCAGCATTTT. As protein: CARRRRGRWESQPQHF.

This clone is medium-sized within its sample. V is TRBV7-8 and J is TRBJ1-4; 8 positions agree with TRBD1. Per the germline V gene, CDR1 is SGHVS and CDR2 is FQNEAQ. V trimming: 1 base; J trimming: 3 bases; junction bases outside the gene matches: 4. The CDR3 extends over 16 amino acids. CDR3 sequence (DNA): TGTGCCAGCAGCTTAGGACAGGGGACACCTAATGAAAAACTGTTTTTT. Its translation: CASSLGQGTPNEKLFF.

This sequence joins TRBV11-1 and TRBJ2-5, with D possibly called TRBD1 or TRBD2 (5 bases each). Germline CDR1 reads SGHAT; CDR2 reads FQDESV (reference sequence). CDR3 length equals 13 residues. Trimming left V 4 bases short and J 5 bases short, with 11 bases between. CDR3 in DNA: TGTGCCAGCAGCTCGCCCGGGGCGGAGACCCAGTACTTC. It translates to CASSSPGAETQYF.

The chain recombines TRBV27 with TRBJ1-6, with D uncertain. V lost 5 bases to trimming and J lost 0 bases, with 8 bases between them. This CDR3 is built from 15 residues. Germline CDR1 reads MNHEY; CDR2 reads SMNVEV (reference sequence). CDR3 loop: CASSPPPSYNSPLHF. Here the CDR3 DNA reads TGTGCCAGCAGTCCACCTCCCTCCTATAATTCACCCCTCCACTTT.

In its sample, this clone was seen a few times. This chain joins TRBV13 and TRBJ2-1; D is unresolved. This CDR3 region has 15 residues. Germline V CDR1 and CDR2: PRHDT, FYEKMQ (reference sequence). V lost 0 bases to trimming and J lost 4 bases, with 10 bases between them. CDR3: CASSLGVSAYNEQFF. Written as DNA, the CDR3 is TGTGCCAGCAGCTTAGGCGTATCAGCGTACAATGAGCAGTTCTTC.

The rearrangement uses TRBV5-1 and TRBJ1-2; D perhaps matches TRBD1 (5 bases). The CDR3 is 14 residues long. CDR1 is SGHRS and CDR2 is YFSETQ in the germline V gene. V lost 0 bases and J lost 4, with 10 bases in between. The CDR3 is CASSLVGAAYGYTF. As DNA, the CDR3 is TGCGCCAGCAGCTTGGTCGGGGCAGCCTATGGCTACACCTTC.

Within the sample, this clone is medium-sized. V gene TRBV2 combines with J gene TRBJ1-2; D might be TRBD1 (6 bases). Germline lookup yields CDR1 SNHLY and CDR2 FYNNEI. The ends were cut back, 6 bases at V and 4 bases at J, with 15 bases in the middle. This CDR3 contains 14 residues. The chain's CDR3 is CASRDSGDPYGYTF. CDR3 coding DNA: TGTGCCAGCAGAGATTCAGGGGACCCCTATGGCTACACCTTC.

The gene calls are TRBV6-5 and TRBJ1-4; D remains unclear. The J call may be in error: the DNA end matches TRBJ2-2 better. This CDR3 has 13 amino acids. Looked up from germline, CDR1 is MNHEY and CDR2 is SVGAGI. CDR3 in amino acids: CASTPRIGGELFF. For the CDR3, the DNA is TGTGCCAGCACCCCCCGGATAGGCGGGGAGCTGTTTTTT.

This chain links TRBV18 with TRBJ1-1, with TRBD1 identical over 7 bases. J was trimmed by 8 bases and V by 5 bases; bases with no gene match: 11. Looked up from germline, CDR1 is KGHSH and CDR2 is LQKENI. This CDR3 is 14 amino acids long. CDR3 loop: CASSSDRVRSEAFF. The CDR3 DNA follows: TGTGCCAGCTCAAGCGACAGGGTACGATCGGAAGCTTTCTTT. Full variable domain (rest looked up from reference TRBV18 and TRBJ1-1): NAGVMQNPRHLVRRRGQEARLRCSPMKGHSHVYWYRQLPEEGLKFMVYLQKENIIDESGMPKERFSAEFPKEGPSILRIQQVVRGDSAAYFCASSSDRVRSEAFFGQGTRLTVV.

V is TRBV7-6 and J is TRBJ1-2; D unresolved. The CDR3 is made up of 11 amino acids. V was clipped by 3 bases and J by 3 bases, with 2 bases between them. Germline V gives CDR1 SGHVS, CDR2 FNYEAQ. CDR3 protein: CASSFDYGYTF. DNA of the CDR3: TGTGCCAGCAGCTTCGACTATGGCTACACCTTC.

This sequence joins TRBV5-1 and TRBJ2-3; D is ambiguous. Germline values: CDR1 SGHRS, CDR2 YFSETQ. There are 15 residues in the CDR3. The germline V and J ends were trimmed by 6 bases and 0 bases, with 14 bases remaining between them. The CDR3 DNA sequence: TGCGCCAGCATTTTGCAACCGTCTAGCACAGATACGCAGTATTTT. This translates into CASILQPSSTDTQYF.

Concerning this clone itself: The sample carries other DNA sequences with the same CDR3. DNA of the CDR3: TGCAGCGTTGGAGGTTATAGCAATCAGCCCCAGCATTTT. This codes for CSVGGYSNQPQHF. The chain links TRBV29-1 to TRBJ1-5, with D uncertain. V lost 4 bases and J lost 0, with 7 bases in between. The V gene's germline CDR1 is SQVTM and CDR2 ANQGSEA. This CDR3 is 13 amino acids long.

The V and J genes are TRBV18 and TRBJ1-4, with D possibly being TRBD1 (5 bases). V was trimmed by 3 bases and J by 5 bases, leaving 13 bases between them. The germline V gene has CDR1 KGHSH and CDR2 LQKENI. The length of the CDR3 is 15 residues. CDR3 nucleotides: TGTGCCAGCTCACCTACAGCAGGGAGGAATGAAAAACTGTTTTTT. It is translated as CASSPTAGRNEKLFF.

The chain recombines TRBV10-3 with TRBJ1-5; D is possibly TRBD1 (5 bases). In germline, CDR1 is ENHRY, CDR2 SYGVKD. The CDR3 length is 14 residues. V shed 10 bases and J shed 2 bases, with 15 bases lying between them. CDR3 in DNA: TGTGCCACATCGGGGGGGGAGGGCAATCAGCCCCAGCATTTT. Translated: CATSGGEGNQPQHF.

This chain uses TRBV3-1 (or the pseudogene TRBV3-2) with TRBJ1-5; D unclear. Per germline, CDR1 LGHDT and CDR2 YNNKEL (reference sequence). There are 13 residues in the CDR3. Trimming removed 1 base at V and 6 bases at J, with 7 bases between. In nucleotides, the CDR3 is TGTGCCAGCAGCCAAGGGGATCGTCAGCCCCAGCATTTT. It yields the protein CASSQGDRQPQHF.

The rearrangement uses TRBV7-9 and TRBJ2-3, with D perhaps being TRBD1 or TRBD2 (5 bases each). Germline-derived CDR1 and CDR2 are SEHNR and FQNEAQ (reference sequence). The CDR3 loop spans 15 amino acids. Trimming removed 2 bases from V and 1 base from J, with 10 bases in between. The CDR3 DNA sequence: TGTGCCAGCAGCTTATTTAGGGGAGGCACAGATACGCAGTATTTT. Its translation is CASSLFRGGTDTQYF.

This chain joins TRBV30 and TRBJ1-1, with D perhaps TRBD1 (6 bases). The CDR3 covers 15 residues. Trimming left V 4 bases short and J 2 bases short, with 17 bases between. Looked up from germline, CDR1 is GTSNPN and CDR2 is SVGIG (reference sequence). The CDR3 nucleotides are TGTGCCTGGAAGTCGTTGGACAGTCTAAACACTGAAGCTTTCTTT. It encodes CAWKSLDSLNTEAFF. Using reference TRBV30 and TRBJ1-1 for the parts outside the CDR3, the full variable domain is SQTIHQWPATLVQPVGSPLSLECTVEGTSNPNLYWYRQAAGRGLQLLFYSVGIGQISSEVPQNLSASRPQDRQFILSSKKLLLSDSGFYLCAWKSLDSLNTEAFFGQGTRLTVV.

The gene calls are TRBV27 and TRBJ2-2, with TRBD1 matching over 9 bases. V shed 7 bases and J 4 bases; nucleotides not matched to a gene: 10. This CDR3 comprises 16 residues. Germline CDR1 MNHEY, CDR2 SMNVEV (reference sequence). Here the CDR3 reads CASIPNRGLSTGELFF. CDR3 sequence (DNA): TGTGCCAGCATTCCCAACAGGGGGCTGAGCACCGGGGAGCTGTTTTTT.

This sequence joins TRBV21-1 and TRBJ2-1; the DNA was not used to check the table's D call, TRBD1. TRBV21-1 is noted as a pseudogene. The CDR3 is made up of 14 amino acids. The CDR3 sequence: CASSKQTVHNEQFF. The CDR3 nucleotides read TGTGCCAGCAGCAAACAGACAGTCCACAATGAGCAGTTCTTC.

Only a few counts were recorded for this clone. The chain joins TRBV6-2 or TRBV6-3 to TRBJ2-5; 11 bases match TRBD2. The CDR3 length is 18 residues. Losses at the gene ends were 5 bases for V and 2 bases for J; bases not matched to a gene: 13. CDR1 and CDR2 from the germline V gene are MNHEY and SVGEGT. CDR3 in amino acids: CASSQPLSSGGTQETQYF. The DNA for the CDR3 is TGTGCCAGCAGTCAACCCTTATCTAGCGGGGGGACTCAAGAGACCCAGTACTTC.